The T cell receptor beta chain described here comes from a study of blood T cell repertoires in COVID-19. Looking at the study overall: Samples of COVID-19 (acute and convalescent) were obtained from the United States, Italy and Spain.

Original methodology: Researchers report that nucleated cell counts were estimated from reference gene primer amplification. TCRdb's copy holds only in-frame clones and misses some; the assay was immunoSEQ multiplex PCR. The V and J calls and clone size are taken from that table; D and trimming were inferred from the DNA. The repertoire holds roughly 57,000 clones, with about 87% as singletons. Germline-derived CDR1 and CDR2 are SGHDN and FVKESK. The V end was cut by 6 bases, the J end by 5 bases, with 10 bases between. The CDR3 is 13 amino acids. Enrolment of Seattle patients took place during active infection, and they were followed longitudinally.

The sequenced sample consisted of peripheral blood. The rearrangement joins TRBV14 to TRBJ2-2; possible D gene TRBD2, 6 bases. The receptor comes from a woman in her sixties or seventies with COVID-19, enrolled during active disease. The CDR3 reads CASSGGVTGELFF. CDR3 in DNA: TGTGCCAGCAGTGGAGGGGTTACCGGGGAGCTGTTTTTT.